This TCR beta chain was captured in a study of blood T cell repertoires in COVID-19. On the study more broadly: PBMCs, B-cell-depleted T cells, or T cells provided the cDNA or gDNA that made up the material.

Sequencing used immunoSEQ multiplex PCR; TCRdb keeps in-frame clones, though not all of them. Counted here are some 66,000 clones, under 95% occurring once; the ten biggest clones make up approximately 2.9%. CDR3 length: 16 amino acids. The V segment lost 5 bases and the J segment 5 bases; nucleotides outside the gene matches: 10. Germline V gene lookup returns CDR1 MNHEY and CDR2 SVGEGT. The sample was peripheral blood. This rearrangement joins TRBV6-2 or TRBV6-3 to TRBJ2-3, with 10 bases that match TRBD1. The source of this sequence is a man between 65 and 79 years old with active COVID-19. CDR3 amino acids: CASSRPPGQGQDTQYF. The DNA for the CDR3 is TGTGCCAGCAGTCGCCCTCCGGGACAGGGGCAAGATACGCAGTATTTT.